One T cell receptor (beta chain) is described in this entry. Its antigen remains unidentified. Time point meaning: newly diagnosed GD, antithyroid drugs for less than 3 months. PBMC-extracted RNA yielded the TCR library. A volume of around 8.7 milliliters of peripheral blood was collected in EDTA tubes. Looked up from germline, CDR1 is KGHDR and CDR2 is SFDVKD. Trimming removed 1 base from V and 4 bases from J; junction bases left unmatched: 6. The CDR3 is 17 amino acids. These data are taken from a study of regulatory T cells in long-lasting Graves disease. Study findings and constraints: Under persistent disease, TRBV28, TRBJ1-2 and TRBJ2-5 were used preferentially.

Construction of the TCR beta libraries employed iRepertoire HTBI primers in conjunction with Arm-PCR of CDR3 regions. TCRdb used MiXCR to reprocess the multiplex PCR reads, holding one entry per CDR3 protein. Of over 500,000 distinct CDR3 sequences listed, 15% to 20% are singletons. These data were likewise used in another study, on T cells in Graves' hyperthyroidism and ophthalmopathy. This second study notes: Among the patients, aged 18 to 65, hyperthyroidism was newly diagnosed and had lasted under 2 months.

The sequence was obtained from a woman aged 25 to 39 with Graves disease. The sequencing here drew on peripheral blood mononuclear cells (PBMCs), taken at new diagnosis, from a patient treated with antithyroid drugs. The rearrangement links TRBV24-1 to TRBJ2-1, with 10 nucleotides matching TRBD2. The CDR3 loop reads CATSDFGLAGAYNEQFF. The CDR3 coding sequence is TGTGCCACCAGTGATTTCGGGCTAGCGGGAGCATACAATGAGCAGTTCTTC.